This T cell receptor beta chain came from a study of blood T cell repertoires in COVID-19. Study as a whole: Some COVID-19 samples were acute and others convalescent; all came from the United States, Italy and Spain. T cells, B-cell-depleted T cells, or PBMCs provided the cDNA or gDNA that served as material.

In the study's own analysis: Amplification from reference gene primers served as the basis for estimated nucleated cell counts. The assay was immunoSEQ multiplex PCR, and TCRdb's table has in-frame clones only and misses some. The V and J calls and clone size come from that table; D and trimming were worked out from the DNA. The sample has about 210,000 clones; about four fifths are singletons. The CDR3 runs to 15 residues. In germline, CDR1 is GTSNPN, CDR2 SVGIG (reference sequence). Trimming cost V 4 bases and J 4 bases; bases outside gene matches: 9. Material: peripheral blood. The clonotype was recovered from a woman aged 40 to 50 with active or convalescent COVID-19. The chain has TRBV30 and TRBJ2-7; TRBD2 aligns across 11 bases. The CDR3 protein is CAWKYSGRALYEQYF. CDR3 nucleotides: TGTGCCTGGAAATATAGCGGGAGGGCCCTATACGAGCAGTACTTC.